This T cell receptor beta chain was retrieved from a study of STAT3 mutations in large granular lymphocyte leukemia. Overall study context: Roughly half the longitudinally sequenced T-LGLL patients had canonical STAT3 mutations. Immunosuppressive therapy was given to more than half of T-LGLL patients.

Deletions cut 0 bases from V and 2 bases from J, with 7 bases between. CDR1 and CDR2 from the germline V gene are KGHSH and LQKENI. The CDR3 contains 14 residues. A word on this clone: Its antigen remains unknown.

Produced via immunoSEQ multiplex PCR; TCRdb's table is partial and in-frame only. The sample includes about 42,000 clones, around 80% seen only once; the top ten take 0.43%. Whole-study findings and limits: At least one immunodominant TCR beta clonotype appeared in every T-cell large granular lymphocyte leukemia patient. After therapy, about 35% of the 18 patients switched clonotypes, all new clones STAT3 wild type. Suggested: STAT3 mutation was not the ancestral event for these clonal expansions.

This chain links TRBV18 with TRBJ1-2; D unclear. The source is a human donor with T large granular lymphocyte leukemia. Some clones in this sample may be carry-over from other donors' samples. The material sequenced was PBMCs. The CDR3 spells CASSPPNWNYGYTF. The CDR3 coding sequence is TGTGCCAGCTCACCACCGAACTGGAACTATGGCTACACCTTC. The full variable domain, with the rest looked up from reference TRBV18 and TRBJ1-2, is NAGVMQNPRHLVRRRGQEARLRCSPMKGHSHVYWYRQLPEEGLKFMVYLQKENIIDESGMPKERFSAEFPKEGPSILRIQQVVRGDSAAYFCASSPPNWNYGYTFGSGTRLTVV.